A selection of T cell receptor beta chains follows, all from one sample in a study of cytomegalovirus exposure and HLA in healthy donors. Using immunoSEQ multiplex PCR, the repertoire was profiled, and TCRdb retains in-frame clones only, with some absent. The repertoire includes about 160,000 clones, less than 90% of them detected once, and more than 0.85% sits in the top ten. The source material was PBMCs. The receptors derive from a man younger than 40 in good health and CMV-seronegative. Both conserved end residues are part of each CDR3. Each record gives: D gene, clone size, V gene, J gene, CDR3 DNA, CDR3 protein. D genes are given only for firm matches. Clone sizes are given selectively: once, few, many, or a class where the clone is expanded.

>TRBD1|.|TRBV5-1|TRBJ1-5
TGCGCCAGCAGCTTGGCACCGACAGGGGGTGGACAGCCCCAGCATTTT
CASSLAPTGGGQPQHF
>TRBD2|.|TRBV15|TRBJ2-3
TGTGCCACCAGCAGAGGCGGACTAGCGGGAGATACGCAGTATTTT
CATSRGGLAGDTQYF
>.|.|TRBV21-1|TRBJ2-7
TGTGCCAGCAGCAAAGTAGGTGACAATGCCTACGAGCAGTACTTC
CASSKVGDNAYEQYF
>TRBD1|.|TRBV7-3|TRBJ1-1
TGTGCCAGCAGCGCCGCCGGGACAGGGAACACTGAAGCTTTCTTT
CASSAAGTGNTEAFF
>TRBD1|.|TRBV20-1|TRBJ1-2
TGCAGTGCTGGGACAGCCTATGGCTACACCTTC
CSAGTAYGYTF
>.|.|TRBV27|TRBJ2-7
TGTGCCAGCAAATCAACAGGGACCTACGAGCAGTACTTC
CASKSTGTYEQYF
>.|.|TRBV5-4|TRBJ2-5
TGTGCCAGCAGCTCCGGACAGTCCCAAGAGACCCAGTACTTC
CASSSGQSQETQYF
>.|.|TRBV9|TRBJ2-6
TGTGCCAGCAGCACCCGACAAACCTCTGGGGCCAACGTCCTGACTTTC
CASSTRQTSGANVLTF
>.|.|TRBV15|TRBJ2-7
TGTGCCACCAGCAGAGGGGCAGAAACCTACGAGCAGTACTTC
CATSRGAETYEQYF
>TRBD2|once|TRBV15|TRBJ2-5
TGTGCCACCAGCAGAGGACTAGCGGGGGACGTATTCCAAGAGACCCAGTACTTC
CATSRGLAGDVFQETQYF
>.|.|TRBV6-1|TRBJ2-7
TGTGCCAGCAGTGAGACCCAGAACTACTACGAGCAGTACTTC
CASSETQNYYEQYF
>.|.|TRBV4-2|TRBJ2-1
TGTGCCAGCAGCCAAGATTCCTCGTTGAATGAGCAGTTCTTC
CASSQDSSLNEQFF
>.|.|TRBV5-4|TRBJ1-1
TGTGCCAGCAGCTTGTCCGGGGCTGAAGCTTTCTTT
CASSLSGAEAFF
>TRBD1|.|TRBV15|TRBJ2-1
TGTGCCACTCTGTTGGGGGACAGGTCCCACAATGAGCAGTTCTTC
CATLLGDRSHNEQFF
>.|.|TRBV5-5|TRBJ1-2
TGTGCCAGCAGCTTACAGGACACCTACTATGGCTACACCTTC
CASSLQDTYYGYTF
>.|.|TRBV2|TRBJ2-7
TGTGCCAGCAGTGATGGCACTAGCAGAAGTTTCGGCTACGAGCAGTACTTC
CASSDGTSRSFGYEQYF